A selection of T cell receptor beta chains follows, all from one sample in a study of blood T cell repertoires in COVID-19. Some clones are missing from TCRdb's copy, which holds only in-frame ones; the method was immunoSEQ multiplex PCR. The sample shows about 300,000 clones, about nine tenths of them seen only once. Sequencing was carried out using PBMCs or T cells enriched from blood (not recorded which). The receptors were gathered from a man aged 25 to 40 who had recovered from COVID-19. CDR3s include the opening cysteine and the closing phenylalanine or tryptophan. A D gene is named only where the DNA matches it firmly. Size is stated for part of the rows, as once, few or many counts, or as a class when the clone is expanded.

V gene: TRBV15
clone size: .
D gene: .
J gene: TRBJ1-5
CDR3 protein: CATSPVGRGDHQPQHF
CDR3 DNA: TGTGCCACCAGCCCAGTGGGCAGGGGTGATCATCAGCCCCAGCATTTT

V gene: TRBV14
clone size: .
D gene: TRBD1
J gene: TRBJ2-7
CDR3 protein: CASSLTTGSSYEQYF
CDR3 DNA: TGTGCCAGCAGCCTAACGACAGGGAGCTCCTACGAGCAGTACTTC

V gene: TRBV13
clone size: .
D gene: .
J gene: TRBJ2-7
CDR3 protein: CASSLENGGSYEQYF
CDR3 DNA: TGTGCCAGCAGCTTAGAAAACGGGGGCTCCTACGAGCAGTACTTC

V gene: TRBV27
clone size: .
D gene: TRBD1
J gene: TRBJ1-3
CDR3 protein: CASSPDRGGNTIYF
CDR3 DNA: TGTGCCAGCAGTCCCGACAGGGGCGGAAACACCATATATTTT

V gene: TRBV28
clone size: .
D gene: TRBD1
J gene: TRBJ1-3
CDR3 protein: CASSLVTRDSSGNTIYF
CDR3 DNA: TGTGCCAGCAGTTTAGTAACAAGGGACAGCTCTGGAAACACCATATATTTT

V gene: TRBV24-1
clone size: .
D gene: TRBD1
J gene: TRBJ2-1
CDR3 protein: CATSDQKQGVYYNEQFF
CDR3 DNA: TGTGCCACCAGTGACCAAAAACAGGGGGTCTACTACAATGAGCAGTTCTTC

V gene: TRBV18
clone size: .
D gene: .
J gene: TRBJ1-2
CDR3 protein: CASSRQGDPGYTF
CDR3 DNA: TGTGCCAGCTCCCGGCAGGGTGATCCGGGCTACACCTTC

V gene: TRBV4-1
clone size: .
D gene: TRBD2
J gene: TRBJ2-1
CDR3 protein: CASSQVLAGVSNEQFF
CDR3 DNA: TGCGCCAGCAGCCAGGTGCTAGCGGGAGTATCCAATGAGCAGTTCTTC

V gene: TRBV3-1/TRBV3-2
clone size: .
D gene: .
J gene: TRBJ1-2
CDR3 protein: CASSYGRGDGYTF
CDR3 DNA: TGTGCCAGCTCATACGGGAGGGGAGATGGCTACACCTTC

V gene: TRBV6-5
clone size: .
D gene: .
J gene: TRBJ2-5
CDR3 protein: CASNAGVGLRETQYF
CDR3 DNA: TGTGCCAGCAATGCAGGGGTAGGGTTGAGAGAGACCCAGTACTTC

V gene: TRBV6-5
clone size: .
D gene: .
J gene: TRBJ1-2
CDR3 protein: CASSTATDFYGYTF
CDR3 DNA: TGTGCCAGCAGCACCGCGACAGATTTCTATGGCTACACCTTC

V gene: TRBV2
clone size: few
D gene: TRBD1
J gene: TRBJ1-5
CDR3 protein: CASTVQGGDQPQHF
CDR3 DNA: TGTGCCAGCACGGTACAGGGGGGTGATCAGCCCCAGCATTTT

V gene: TRBV6-2/TRBV6-3
clone size: .
D gene: TRBD2
J gene: TRBJ2-7
CDR3 protein: CASSSSGGGSYEQYF
CDR3 DNA: TGTGCCAGCAGTTCCAGCGGGGGGGGCTCCTACGAGCAGTACTTC

V gene: TRBV5-1
clone size: .
D gene: TRBD2
J gene: TRBJ2-3
CDR3 protein: CASSSGTSGSTQYF
CDR3 DNA: TGCGCCAGCAGCTCAGGGACTAGCGGGAGTACGCAGTATTTT

V gene: TRBV5-1
clone size: .
D gene: TRBD1
J gene: TRBJ2-5
CDR3 protein: CASSYTGGAETQYF
CDR3 DNA: TGCGCCAGCAGCTACACAGGGGGCGCAGAGACCCAGTACTTC

V gene: TRBV28
clone size: once
D gene: .
J gene: TRBJ1-2
CDR3 protein: CASSFQGSGYTF
CDR3 DNA: TGTGCCAGCAGTTTTCAGGGCAGCGGCTACACCTTC

V gene: TRBV7-2
clone size: many
D gene: .
J gene: TRBJ1-2
CDR3 protein: CASSLRRDYGYTF
CDR3 DNA: TGTGCCAGCAGCTTACGAAGAGACTATGGCTACACCTTC